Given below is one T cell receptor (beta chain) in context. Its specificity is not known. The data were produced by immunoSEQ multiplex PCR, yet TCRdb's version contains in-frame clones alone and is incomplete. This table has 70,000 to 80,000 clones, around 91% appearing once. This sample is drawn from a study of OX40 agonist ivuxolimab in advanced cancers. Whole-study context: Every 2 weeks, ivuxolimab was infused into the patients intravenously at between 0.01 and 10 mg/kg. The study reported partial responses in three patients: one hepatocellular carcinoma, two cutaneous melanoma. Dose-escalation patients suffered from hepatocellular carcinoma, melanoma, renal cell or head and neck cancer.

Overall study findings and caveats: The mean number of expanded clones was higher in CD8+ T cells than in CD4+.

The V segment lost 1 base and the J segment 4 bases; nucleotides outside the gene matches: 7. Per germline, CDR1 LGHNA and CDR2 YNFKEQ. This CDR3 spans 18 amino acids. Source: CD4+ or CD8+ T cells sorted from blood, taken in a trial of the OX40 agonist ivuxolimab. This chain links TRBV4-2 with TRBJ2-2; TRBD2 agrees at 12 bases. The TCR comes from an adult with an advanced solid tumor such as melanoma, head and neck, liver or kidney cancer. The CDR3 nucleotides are TGTGCCAGCAGCCAAGGACTAGCGGGAGTCCTTAGCACCGGGGAGCTGTTTTTT. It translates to CASSQGLAGVLSTGELFF.